The text below deals with one TCR beta chain. The antigen is unknown. The data were obtained in a study of T cell responses to AZD1222 COVID-19 vaccine. Notes on the study in general: Close to half of spike-specific TCRs reportedly recognize unmutated variant regions. Only 5 or 6 individuals given AZD1222 were seropositive at baseline.

CDR1 MNHEY and CDR2 SVGAGI come from the germline V gene. The CDR3 length is 15 residues. V lost 6 bases, J lost 10 bases, and 11 bases stayed unmatched. Profiling relied on immunoSEQ multiplex PCR, and the TCRdb table lists in-frame clones only, not all of them. The table has about 130,000 clones, roughly 93% seen once; the top ten hold approximately 3.4%. Sample: peripheral blood, taken on day 0 of AZD1222 vaccination. The V gene is TRBV6-5, the J gene TRBJ2-1; 11 positions agree with TRBD2. The TCR sequence derives from an adult in good health. The CDR3 is CASSRPGLAAREQFF. The CDR3 coding sequence is TGTGCCAGCAGCCGACCGGGACTAGCGGCTAGGGAGCAGTTCTTC.